Shown below are 32 T cell receptor beta chains from a single sample sequenced in a study of shared clonotypes between healthy human individuals. Generated by immunoSEQ multiplex PCR, the TCRdb table keeps only in-frame clones and is missing some. The sample holds under 1,100,000 clones; around four fifths are singletons and the top ten take 1.4%. The sequenced sample was memory CD4+ T cells sorted from blood. Indicated subset: CD45RA-negative fraction. Every receptor here comes from a man in his late teens or twenties in good health.

V usage is TRBV25-1 and J usage is TRBJ2-6; unclear D gene. The germline V gene encodes CDR1 MGHDK and CDR2 SYGVNS. V lost 0 bases and J lost 1, with 1 base in between. CDR3 size: 14 residues. This CDR3 is CASSEYSGANVLTF. DNA for the CDR3: TGTGCCAGCAGTGAATATTCTGGGGCCAACGTCCTGACTTTC.

The chain is built from TRBV25-1 and TRBJ1-5; D uncertain. V was pared by 2 bases and J by 4 bases, with 6 bases between. Germline assignment: CDR1 MGHDK and CDR2 SYGVNS. The CDR3 spans 13 residues. CDR3: CASSEPGNQPQHF. The CDR3 nucleotides are TGTGCCAGCAGTGAACCCGGAAATCAGCCCCAGCATTTT.

The chain is built from TRBV28 and TRBJ1-1, with unresolved D. The CDR3 spans 13 residues. Between the trimmed V and J ends, which lost 2 bases and 6 bases, there was a span of 10 bases. Germline-derived CDR1 and CDR2 are MDHEN and SYDVKM. This CDR3 reads CASSLVSGSEAFF. In nucleotides, the CDR3 is TGTGCCAGCAGTTTAGTGTCGGGCTCTGAAGCTTTCTTT. Combining the CDR3 with reference TRBV28 and TRBJ1-1 gives the whole variable domain DVKVTQSSRYLVKRTGEKVFLECVQDMDHENMFWYRQDPGLGLRLIYFSYDVKMKEKGDIPEGYSVSREKKERFSLILESASTNQTSMYLCASSLVSGSEAFFGQGTRLTVV.

This clone was found a few times. The chain has TRBV5-6 and TRBJ2-1; D ambiguous. Trimming took 0 bases from V and 9 from J, leaving 7 bases between them. The CDR3 covers 12 residues. Looked up from germline, CDR1 is SGHDT and CDR2 is YYEEEE. The CDR3 reads CASSLAVGEQFF. CDR3 sequence (DNA): TGTGCCAGCAGCTTGGCCGTCGGTGAGCAGTTCTTC.

This clone was observed at least ten times. The chain employs TRBV2 and TRBJ1-5, with D perhaps TRBD1 (6 bases). V was trimmed by 4 bases and J by 3 bases, leaving 10 bases between them. This CDR3 comprises 14 residues. The germline CDR1 and CDR2 sequences are SNHLY and FYNNEI. As DNA, the CDR3 is TGTGCCAGCAGTGTGGGGGCCACCAATCAGCCCCAGCATTTT. Its protein product is CASSVGATNQPQHF.

This clone was counted once. CDR3 coding DNA: TGCGCCAGCAGCTTCAAGGGGACTCGCCTTTACAATGAGCAGTTCTTC. Its translation: CASSFKGTRLYNEQFF. This chain connects TRBV5-1 to TRBJ2-1; D possibly corresponds to TRBD2 (6 bases). V shed 2 bases and J shed 4 bases, with 16 bases lying between them. The germline gives CDR1 SGHRS, CDR2 YFSETQ. The CDR3 is made up of 16 amino acids.

The rearrangement uses TRBV5-6 and TRBJ2-7; D is undetermined. Looked up from germline, CDR1 is SGHDT and CDR2 is YYEEEE. This CDR3 is built from 11 residues. Trimming took 4 bases from V and 3 from J, leaving 5 bases between them. The CDR3 region has the DNA TGTGCCAGCAGCACGGGCTACGAGCAGTACTTC. Amino acids: CASSTGYEQYF. Full variable domain (rest looked up from reference TRBV5-6 and TRBJ2-7): DAGVTQSPTHLIKTRGQQVTLRCSPKSGHDTVSWYQQALGQGPQFIFQYYEEEERQRGNFPDRFSGHQFPNYSSELNVNALLLGDSALYLCASSTGYEQYFGPGTRLTVT.

The chain carries TRBV6-5 and TRBJ1-5, with D maybe TRBD1 (5 bases). This CDR3 contains 15 residues. Germline V gene lookup returns CDR1 MNHEY and CDR2 SVGAGI. The germline V and J ends were trimmed by 4 bases and 6 bases, with 16 bases remaining between them. The CDR3 region is CASSSLGGLGQPQHF. The CDR3 DNA is TGTGCCAGCAGTTCTTTGGGGGGTTTAGGTCAGCCCCAGCATTTT.

The V and J genes are TRBV28 and TRBJ1-1; maybe TRBD1 (5 bases). This CDR3 has 12 amino acids. In germline, CDR1 is MDHEN, CDR2 SYDVKM. V gave up 6 bases and J gave up 8 bases, with 13 bases separating them. Written as DNA, the CDR3 is TGTGCCAGCAGGACTCTGGGGGAGGAAGCTTTCTTT. Encoded protein: CASRTLGEEAFF.

This clone was detected once. The same CDR3 can be traced to other DNA sequences in this sample. The chain joins TRBV30 to TRBJ2-3; 9 nucleotides agree with TRBD1. The V gene's germline CDR1 is GTSNPN and CDR2 SVGIG (reference sequence). This CDR3 is 15 amino acids long. The V segment lost 0 bases and the J segment 2 bases; nucleotides outside the gene matches: 3. CDR3 region: CAWSVGTGLTDTQYF. The CDR3 nucleotides read TGTGCCTGGAGTGTTGGGACAGGGCTCACAGATACGCAGTATTTT.

The V gene is TRBV21-1, the J gene TRBJ1-2. TRBV21-1 is termed a pseudogene. The CDR3 loop spans 17 amino acids. CDR3 sequence: CASSKNVLAGGNYGYTF. The CDR3, as DNA: TGTGCCAGCAGCAAAAACGTTCTGGCAGGAGGCAACTATGGCTACACCTTC.

The CDR3 DNA sequence: TGTGCCAGCAGCTTAGAGATGGCGGGGGGCTACGAGCAGTACTTC. It yields the protein CASSLEMAGGYEQYF. This sequence joins TRBV7-8 and TRBJ2-7; TRBD2 agrees at 8 bases. The CDR3 covers 15 residues. Germline CDR1 and CDR2: SGHVS and FQNEAQ. The trim removed 1 base at V and 3 bases at J, leaving 5 bases unmatched.

Concerning this clone: The identical CDR3 is also encoded by other nucleotide sequences in the sample. The genes are TRBV10-3 and TRBJ1-1, with D possibly being TRBD1 (5 bases). CDR1 is ENHRY, CDR2 SYGVKD, per germline. The length of the CDR3 is 13 residues. Trimming shortened V by 8 bases and J by 5 bases, and 15 bases separated the two germline ends. The CDR3 here is CAISVGGNTEAFF. CDR3 nucleotides: TGTGCCATCTCGGTGGGGGGGAATACTGAAGCTTTCTTT.

This chain uses TRBV5-1 with TRBJ1-6, with D possibly being TRBD1 (5 bases). Germline lookup yields CDR1 SGHRS and CDR2 YFSETQ. V was trimmed by 0 bases and J by 10 bases, leaving 14 bases between them. CDR3 length equals 15 residues. The CDR3 region has the DNA TGCGCCAGCAGCTTGGGAGACAGTAAGGGATCACCCCTCCACTTT. Encoded protein: CASSLGDSKGSPLHF.

The V gene is TRBV6-1, the J gene TRBJ2-6; 8 positions agree with TRBD2. The J segment lost 2 bases and the V segment lost 6 bases, leaving 3 bases of the junction unmatched. CDR3 length: 15 amino acids. Germline CDR1 and CDR2: MNHNS and SASEGT. CDR3 loop: CASRREGPGANVLTF. In nucleotides, the CDR3 is TGTGCCAGCAGACGGGAGGGCCCTGGGGCCAACGTCCTGACTTTC.

CDR3 nucleotides: TGTGCCAGCAGCTTTGGGGCATCCTATAATTCACCCCTCCACTTT. Its protein is CASSFGASYNSPLHF. The chain couples TRBV5-4 to TRBJ1-6; perhaps TRBD1 as D (5 bases). Between the trimmed V and J ends, which lost 2 bases and 1 base, there was a span of 7 bases. Germline V lookup: CDR1 SGHNT, CDR2 YYREEE (reference sequence). The CDR3 has 15 residues.

The rearrangement joins TRBV6-1 to TRBJ1-6; D is unclear. From germline, CDR1 is MNHNS and CDR2 SASEGT. CDR3 length: 11 residues. V lost 11 bases and J 11 bases, leaving 13 bases between the germline ends. The CDR3 protein is CASAGRTPLHF. As DNA, the CDR3 is TGTGCCTCCGCGGGGAGGACACCCCTCCACTTT.

The CDR3 bases are TGTGCCAGCTCACCACCGTTAAGGGGGGCGATTCAAGAGACCCAGTACTTC. This translates into CASSPPLRGAIQETQYF. The rearrangement uses TRBV18 and TRBJ2-5, with D possibly called TRBD1 or TRBD2 (6 bases each). The V end lost 0 bases, the J end lost 2 bases, and 16 bases lay between the germline ends. This CDR3 region has 17 residues. Per the germline V gene, CDR1 is KGHSH and CDR2 is LQKENI.

This clone was seen a single time. The rearrangement joins TRBV25-1 to TRBJ2-5; 8 positions agree with TRBD1. The end of the DNA aligns better with TRBJ2-7, so the J call may be wrong. The CDR3 is 15 amino acids. Germline CDR1 and CDR2: MGHDK and SYGVNS. The CDR3 nucleotides are TGTGCCAGCAGTGAGTACAGGGGGGACGCCTACGAGCAGTACTTC. This codes for CASSEYRGDAYEQYF.

The rearrangement joins TRBV6-5 to TRBJ1-2; D gene uncertain. The germline gives CDR1 MNHEY, CDR2 SVGAGI. V was shortened by 6 bases and J by 8 bases, with 10 bases between the two germline ends. The CDR3 sequence is 11 residues long. The DNA for the CDR3 is TGTGCCAGCAGGGACTCGGGGGGCTACACCTTC. Translation gives CASRDSGGYTF.

The V and J genes are TRBV10-1 and TRBJ2-3; D may match TRBD1 or TRBD2 (5 bases each). Germline CDR1 and CDR2: WNHNN and SYGVQD (reference sequence). The CDR3 totals 16 residues. Trimming stripped 2 bases from V and 2 bases from J, with 14 bases between. This chain's CDR3 is CASSEGGRLTTDTQYF. The CDR3 coding sequence is TGCGCCAGCAGTGAGGGGGGTCGACTCACCACAGATACGCAGTATTTT.

The gene calls are TRBV7-6 and TRBJ2-5, with D maybe TRBD2 (6 bases). The CDR3 has 17 residues. Trimming shortened V by 0 bases and J by 3 bases, and 17 bases separated the two germline ends. The germline gives CDR1 SGHVS, CDR2 FNYEAQ. The CDR3 reads CASSLAQRGTGKETQYF. CDR3 in DNA: TGTGCCAGCAGCTTAGCGCAAAGAGGGACTGGCAAAGAGACCCAGTACTTC.

This chain uses TRBV7-2 with TRBJ2-7, with no clear D. The V end was cut by 5 bases, the J end by 2 bases, with 7 bases between. The germline V gene has CDR1 SGHTA and CDR2 FQGNSA. This CDR3 is built from 12 residues. The CDR3, as DNA: TGTGCCAGCAGCCCAGGAACCTACGAGCAGTACTTC. This gives the protein CASSPGTYEQYF.

V gene TRBV6-1 combines with J gene TRBJ1-4; perhaps TRBD1 as D (5 bases). Germline V gene sequence: CDR1 MNHNS, CDR2 SASEGT. The CDR3 has 16 amino acids. Deletions cut 4 bases from V and 7 bases from J, with 19 bases between. The CDR3 spells CASSASMVFGGEKLFF. In nucleotides, the CDR3 is TGTGCCAGCAGTGCATCTATGGTATTCGGGGGTGAAAAACTGTTTTTT.

This clone has more than one count but fewer than ten. The rearrangement joins TRBV28 to TRBJ2-5, with 7 bases lining up with TRBD1. CDR1 MDHEN and CDR2 SYDVKM come from the germline V gene. The trim removed 3 bases at V and 4 bases at J, leaving 5 bases unmatched. The CDR3 length is 14 residues. CDR3 amino acids: CASSFRGWGETQYF. Written as DNA, the CDR3 is TGTGCCAGCAGTTTCAGGGGGTGGGGAGAGACCCAGTACTTC. Supplemented by reference TRBV28 and TRBJ2-5, the full variable domain reads DVKVTQSSRYLVKRTGEKVFLECVQDMDHENMFWYRQDPGLGLRLIYFSYDVKMKEKGDIPEGYSVSREKKERFSLILESASTNQTSMYLCASSFRGWGETQYFGPGTRLLVL.

This clone has just a few counts. The rearrangement uses TRBV29-1 and TRBJ2-3, with D possibly matching TRBD1 (5 bases). Germline V gene data show CDR1 as SQVTM and CDR2 as ANQGSEA. V was trimmed by 4 bases and J by 3 bases, leaving 11 bases between them. This CDR3 is built from 13 residues. In DNA, the CDR3 is TGCAGCGTTGGTGGCAGGGCAACAGATACGCAGTATTTT. Encoded protein: CSVGGRATDTQYF.

Comments on this clone: Other DNA sequences in the same sample also yield this CDR3. The chain joins TRBV7-2 to TRBJ1-4; D remains ambiguous. CDR1 is SGHTA, CDR2 FQGNSA, per germline. The CDR3 runs to 15 residues. Trimming cost V 3 bases and J 3 bases, with 11 bases left between them. CDR3 in amino acids: CASSLSLGANEKLFF. In DNA, the CDR3 is TGTGCCAGCAGCTTGTCCCTGGGAGCTAATGAAAAACTGTTTTTT.

This clone turned up a few times. The sample holds other DNA sequences that translate to the same CDR3. The chain joins TRBV19 to TRBJ1-6, with 8 positions matching TRBD1. This CDR3 spans 15 amino acids. The V gene's germline CDR1 is LNHDA and CDR2 SQIVND (reference sequence). V lost 4 bases to trimming and J lost 5 bases; unmatched junction nucleotides: 4. In DNA, the CDR3 is TGTGCCAGTAGTACTCAGGGGGCGGATAATTCACCCCTCCACTTT. As protein: CASSTQGADNSPLHF.

The chain employs TRBV30 and TRBJ2-7, with D possibly matching TRBD1 (6 bases). V was cut by 3 bases and J by 12 bases, with 18 bases left in between. The CDR3 consists of 12 residues. Germline lookup yields CDR1 GTSNPN and CDR2 SVGIG (reference sequence). As DNA, the CDR3 is TGTGCCTGGAGATTTTTACAGGGAAATATGTACTTC. Translated, it gives CAWRFLQGNMYF.

This clone came up once. The J gene is TRBJ2-4, the V gene TRBV5-4; 12 bases fit TRBD1. Germline V gives CDR1 SGHNT, CDR2 YYREEE (reference sequence). V trimming: 3 bases; J trimming: 6 bases; junction bases outside the gene matches: 4. CDR3 length equals 15 residues. The CDR3 DNA reads TGTGCCAGCAGCTGGGGACAGGGGGCGGGAAACATTCAGTACTTC. Amino acids: CASSWGQGAGNIQYF. Combining the CDR3 with reference TRBV5-4 and TRBJ2-4 gives the whole variable domain ETGVTQSPTHLIKTRGQQVTLRCSSQSGHNTVSWYQQALGQGPQFIFQYYREEENGRGNFPPRFSGLQFPNYSSELNVNALELDDSALYLCASSWGQGAGNIQYFGAGTRLSVL.

This chain connects TRBV9 to TRBJ2-7, with TRBD2 matching over 11 bases. This CDR3 has 15 residues. Germline trimming cut 5 bases from V and 0 bases from J; bases unmatched to any gene: 4. Germline CDR1 and CDR2: SGDLS and YYNGEE. The CDR3 is CASSLAGGHSYEQYF. DNA of the CDR3: TGTGCCAGCAGTTTAGCGGGGGGGCACTCCTACGAGCAGTACTTC.

This clone came up once. CDR3 protein: CAISESRTFNQPQHF. The DNA for the CDR3 is TGTGCCATCAGTGAGAGTCGGACTTTCAATCAGCCCCAGCATTTT. J is TRBJ1-5 and V is TRBV10-3; D uncertain. V lost 2 bases, J lost 3 bases, and 11 bases lay in between. CDR1 and CDR2 from the germline V gene are ENHRY and SYGVKD. This CDR3 is 15 amino acids long.